This note documents a single T cell receptor beta chain sequence. These data come from a study of blood T cell repertoires in COVID-19. Overall study: Samples representing acute and convalescent COVID-19 were sourced from the United States, Italy and Spain. T cells, B-cell-depleted T cells, or PBMCs provided the cDNA or gDNA that served as material.

CDR1 is MDHEN, CDR2 SYDVKM, per germline. The CDR3 consists of 14 residues. With V trimmed by 4 bases and J by 10 bases, 6 bases remained unmatched. Per the study methods: Nucleated cell number was recorded as an estimate derived from reference gene primer amplification. The assay was immunoSEQ multiplex PCR, and TCRdb's table has in-frame clones only and misses some. D and trimming come from the DNA, and the V and J calls and clone size come from that table. The sample consists of 150,000 to 200,000 clones, 86% of them appearing once. The rearrangement uses TRBV28 and TRBJ2-1; 11 bases map to TRBD2. Sequencing was carried out using peripheral blood. This sequence was found in a man aged 50-60 years with active or convalescent COVID-19. For the CDR3, the DNA is TGTGCCAGCAGTTCCCCGGGACTAGCGGCGGAGCAGTTCTTC. Translation gives CASSSPGLAAEQFF.